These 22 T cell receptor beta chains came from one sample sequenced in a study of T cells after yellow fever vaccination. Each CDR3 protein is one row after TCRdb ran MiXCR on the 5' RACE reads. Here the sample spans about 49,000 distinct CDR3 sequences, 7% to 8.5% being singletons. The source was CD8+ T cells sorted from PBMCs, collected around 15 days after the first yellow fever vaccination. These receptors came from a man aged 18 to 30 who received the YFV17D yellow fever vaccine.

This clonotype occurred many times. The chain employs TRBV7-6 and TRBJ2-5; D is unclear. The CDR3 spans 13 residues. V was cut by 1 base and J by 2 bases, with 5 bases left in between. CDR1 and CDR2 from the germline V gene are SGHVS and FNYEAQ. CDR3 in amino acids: CASSLELQETQYF. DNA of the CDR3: TGTGCCAGCAGCTTAGAGCTACAAGAGACCCAGTACTTC. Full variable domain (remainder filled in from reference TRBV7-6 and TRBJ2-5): GAGVSQSPRYKVTKRGQDVALRCDPISGHVSLYWYRQALGQGPEFLTYFNYEAQQDKSGLPNDRFSAERPEGSISTLTIQRTEQRDSAMYRCASSLELQETQYFGPGTRLLVL.

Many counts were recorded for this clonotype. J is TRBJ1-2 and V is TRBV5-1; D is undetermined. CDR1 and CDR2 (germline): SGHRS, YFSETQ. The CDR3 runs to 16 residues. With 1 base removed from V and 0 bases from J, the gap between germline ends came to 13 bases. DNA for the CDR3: TGCGCCAGCAGCTTGACGGAAACCGGAGCTAACTATGGCTACACCTTC. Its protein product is CASSLTETGANYGYTF.

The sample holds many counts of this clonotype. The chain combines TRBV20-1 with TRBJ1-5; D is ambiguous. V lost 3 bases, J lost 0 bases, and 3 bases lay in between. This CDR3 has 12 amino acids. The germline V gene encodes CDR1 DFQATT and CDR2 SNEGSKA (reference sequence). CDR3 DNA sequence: TGCAGTGCTAGGGGTAGCAATCAGCCCCAGCATTTT. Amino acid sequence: CSARGSNQPQHF.

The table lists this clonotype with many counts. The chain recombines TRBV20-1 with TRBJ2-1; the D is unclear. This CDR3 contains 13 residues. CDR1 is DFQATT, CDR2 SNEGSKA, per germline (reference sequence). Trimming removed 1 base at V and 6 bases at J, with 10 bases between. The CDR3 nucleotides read TGCAGTGCTAGAGCGGTTCTGGGCAATGAGCAGTTCTTC. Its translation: CSARAVLGNEQFF.

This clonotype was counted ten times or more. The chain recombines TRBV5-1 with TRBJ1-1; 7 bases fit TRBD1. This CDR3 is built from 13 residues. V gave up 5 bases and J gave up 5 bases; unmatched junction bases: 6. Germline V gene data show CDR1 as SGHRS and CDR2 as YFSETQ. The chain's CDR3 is CASRLPGGTEAFF. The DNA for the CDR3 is TGCGCCAGCAGACTCCCAGGGGGGACTGAAGCTTTCTTT.

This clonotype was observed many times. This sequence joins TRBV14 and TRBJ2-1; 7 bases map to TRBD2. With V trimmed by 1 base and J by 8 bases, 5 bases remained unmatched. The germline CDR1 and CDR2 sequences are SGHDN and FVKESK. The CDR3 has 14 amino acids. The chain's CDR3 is CASSQGLAADEQFF. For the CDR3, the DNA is TGTGCCAGCAGCCAAGGACTAGCAGCAGATGAGCAGTTCTTC.

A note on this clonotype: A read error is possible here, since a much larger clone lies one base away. The CDR3 nucleotides read TGTGCCAGCAGCCGAATATCGGGTCTCCGTAATGAAAAACTGTTTTTT. Protein product: CASSRISGLRNEKLFF. This sequence joins TRBV14 and TRBJ1-4; the D is unclear. The CDR3 extends over 16 amino acids. Between the trimmed V and J ends, which lost 4 bases and 4 bases, there was a span of 16 bases. The V gene's germline CDR1 is SGHDN and CDR2 FVKESK.

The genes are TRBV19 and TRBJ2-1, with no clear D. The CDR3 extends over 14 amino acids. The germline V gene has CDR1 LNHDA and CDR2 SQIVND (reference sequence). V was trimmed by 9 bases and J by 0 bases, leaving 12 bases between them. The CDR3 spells CASHGQSSYNEQFF. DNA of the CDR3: TGTGCCAGCCACGGGCAGAGCTCCTACAATGAGCAGTTCTTC.

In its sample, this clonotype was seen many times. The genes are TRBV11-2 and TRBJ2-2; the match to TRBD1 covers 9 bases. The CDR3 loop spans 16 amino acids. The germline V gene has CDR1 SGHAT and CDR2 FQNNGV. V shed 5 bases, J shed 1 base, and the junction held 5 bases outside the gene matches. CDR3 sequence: CASSLGQGLNTGELFF. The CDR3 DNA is TGTGCCAGCAGCCTCGGACAGGGGCTGAACACCGGGGAGCTGTTTTTT.

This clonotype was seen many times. The CDR3 DNA reads TGTGCCAGCAGCCAGCCCCCAGGCACTGAAGCTTTCTTT. Translating gives CASSQPPGTEAFF. The gene calls are TRBV16 and TRBJ1-1, with D uncertain. CDR3 length equals 13 residues. Looked up from germline, CDR1 is KGHSY and CDR2 is FQNENV. Between the trimmed V and J ends, which lost 3 bases and 4 bases, there was a span of 9 bases. Drawing the rest from reference TRBV16 and TRBJ1-1, the complete variable domain is GEEVAQTPKHLVRGEGQKAKLYCAPIKGHSYVFWYQQVLKNEFKFLISFQNENVFDETGMPKERFSAKCLPNSPCSLEIQATKLEDSAVYFCASSQPPGTEAFFGQGTRLTVV.

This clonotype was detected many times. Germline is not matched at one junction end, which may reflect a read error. The CDR3 nucleotides read TGCAGCGTCGAAGGTGGAAATTTCTACGAGCAGTACTTC. This encodes CSVEGGNFYEQYF. This chain uses TRBV29-1 with TRBJ2-7; D is unclear. The CDR3 is made up of 13 amino acids. Germline CDR1 and CDR2: SQVTM and ANQGSEA.

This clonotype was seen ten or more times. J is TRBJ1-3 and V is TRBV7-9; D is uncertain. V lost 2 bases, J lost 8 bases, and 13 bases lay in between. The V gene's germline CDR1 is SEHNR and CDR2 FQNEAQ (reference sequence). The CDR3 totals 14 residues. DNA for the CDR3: TGTGCCAGCAGCTTAAACCCTCGGAGGGACACCATATATTTT. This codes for CASSLNPRRDTIYF. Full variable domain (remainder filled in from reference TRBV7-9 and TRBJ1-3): DTGVSQNPRHKITKRGQNVTFRCDPISEHNRLYWYRQTLGQGPEFLTYFQNEAQLEKSRLLSDRFSAERPKGSFSTLEIQRTEQGDSAMYLCASSLNPRRDTIYFGEGSWLTVV.

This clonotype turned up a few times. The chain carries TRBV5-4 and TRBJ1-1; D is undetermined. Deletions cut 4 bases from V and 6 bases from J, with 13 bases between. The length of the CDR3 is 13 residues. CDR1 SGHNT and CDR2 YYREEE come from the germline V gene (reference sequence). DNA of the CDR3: TGTGCCAGCAGCGTTGAGTGGGAGTCTGAAGCTTTCTTT. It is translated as CASSVEWESEAFF.

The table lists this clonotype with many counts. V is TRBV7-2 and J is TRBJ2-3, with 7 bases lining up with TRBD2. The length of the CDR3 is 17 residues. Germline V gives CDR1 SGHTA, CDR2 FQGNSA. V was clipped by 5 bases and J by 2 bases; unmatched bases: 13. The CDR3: CASSPDWEAGDTDTQYF. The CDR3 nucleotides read TGTGCCAGCAGCCCCGACTGGGAGGCGGGGGACACAGATACGCAGTATTTT.

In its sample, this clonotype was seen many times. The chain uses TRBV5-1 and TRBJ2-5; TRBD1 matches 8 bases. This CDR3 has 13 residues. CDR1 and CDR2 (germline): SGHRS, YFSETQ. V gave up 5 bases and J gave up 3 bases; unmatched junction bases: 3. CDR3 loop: CASRGTGKETQYF. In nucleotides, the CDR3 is TGCGCCAGCAGGGGGACAGGAAAAGAGACCCAGTACTTC.

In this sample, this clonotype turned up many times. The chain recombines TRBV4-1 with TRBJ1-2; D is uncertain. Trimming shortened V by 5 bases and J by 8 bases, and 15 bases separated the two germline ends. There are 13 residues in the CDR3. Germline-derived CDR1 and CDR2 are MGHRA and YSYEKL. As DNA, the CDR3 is TGCGCCAGCAGCGACGTAGGCCCGGGGGGCTACACCTTC. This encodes CASSDVGPGGYTF.

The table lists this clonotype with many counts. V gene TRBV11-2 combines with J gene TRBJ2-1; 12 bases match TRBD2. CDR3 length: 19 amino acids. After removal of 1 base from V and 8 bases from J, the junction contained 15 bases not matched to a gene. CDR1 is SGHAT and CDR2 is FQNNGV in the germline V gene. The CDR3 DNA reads TGTGCCAGCAGCTTAGGAACTAGCGGGGGGCCCGGGTGGATCGATGAGCAGTTCTTC. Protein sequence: CASSLGTSGGPGWIDEQFF.

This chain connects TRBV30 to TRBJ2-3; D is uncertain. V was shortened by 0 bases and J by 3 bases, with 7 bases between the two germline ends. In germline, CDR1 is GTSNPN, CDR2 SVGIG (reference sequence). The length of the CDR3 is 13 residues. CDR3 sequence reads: CAWSVVGTDTQYF. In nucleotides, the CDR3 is TGTGCCTGGAGTGTTGTGGGGACAGATACGCAGTATTTT.

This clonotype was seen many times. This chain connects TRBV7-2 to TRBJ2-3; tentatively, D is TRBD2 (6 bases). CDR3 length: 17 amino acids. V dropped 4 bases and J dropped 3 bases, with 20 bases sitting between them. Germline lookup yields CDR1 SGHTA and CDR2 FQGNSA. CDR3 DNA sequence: TGTGCCAGCAGCTACCTAGTCGGGGTTGCGGGGACAGATACGCAGTATTTT. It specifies CASSYLVGVAGTDTQYF.

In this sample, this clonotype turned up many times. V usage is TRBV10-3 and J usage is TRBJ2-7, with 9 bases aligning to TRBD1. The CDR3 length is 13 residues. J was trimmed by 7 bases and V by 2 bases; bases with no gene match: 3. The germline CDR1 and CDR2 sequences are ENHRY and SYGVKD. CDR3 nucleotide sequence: TGTGCCATCAGTGAGACAGGGGGCCAGGAGCAGTACGTC. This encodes CAISETGGQEQYV.

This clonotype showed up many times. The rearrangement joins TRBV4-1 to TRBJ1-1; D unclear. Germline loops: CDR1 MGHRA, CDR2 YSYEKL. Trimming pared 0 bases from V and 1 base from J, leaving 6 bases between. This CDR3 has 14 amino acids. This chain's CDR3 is CASSQDRQNTEAFF. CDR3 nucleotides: TGCGCCAGCAGCCAAGATCGACAGAACACTGAAGCTTTCTTT.

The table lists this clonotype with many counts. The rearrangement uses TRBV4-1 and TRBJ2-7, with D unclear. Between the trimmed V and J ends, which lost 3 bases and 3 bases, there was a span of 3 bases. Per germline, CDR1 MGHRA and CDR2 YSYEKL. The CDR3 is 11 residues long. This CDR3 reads CASSQNYEQYF. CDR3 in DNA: TGCGCCAGCAGCCAGAACTACGAGCAGTACTTC.